What follows are 21 T cell receptor beta chains derived from one specimen sequenced in a study of beta chain features in type 1 diabetes. The study reverse transcribed the entire isolated RNA, so it sequenced expressed TCRB transcripts. TCRdb's copy holds only in-frame clones and misses some; the assay was immunoSEQ multiplex PCR. The sample records a few hundred thousand clones, around 10% being singletons. The sample comprised naive CD4+ T cells from blood. These receptors all stem from a woman in her twenties or thirties in good health.

The CDR3 here is CASSPDRTDQPQHF. The CDR3 DNA reads as TGTGCCAGCAGTCCGGACAGGACTGATCAGCCCCAGCATTTT. This chain uses TRBV28 with TRBJ1-5; 7 bases are a match to TRBD1. The trim removed 5 bases at V and 5 bases at J, leaving 6 bases unmatched. Germline V gene data show CDR1 as MDHEN and CDR2 as SYDVKM. The CDR3 sequence is 14 residues long.

The gene calls are TRBV7-2 and TRBJ2-5; the D gene is possibly TRBD1 (5 bases). With 5 bases removed from V and 1 base from J, the gap between germline ends came to 14 bases. The length of the CDR3 is 15 residues. Germline V lookup: CDR1 SGHTA, CDR2 FQGNSA. CDR3: CASSQVTTAQETQYF. In nucleotides, the CDR3 is TGTGCCAGCAGCCAGGTGACGACAGCCCAAGAGACCCAGTACTTC.

The sample holds a few counts of this clone. V and J are TRBV5-1 and TRBJ1-4, with D perhaps matching TRBD1 (5 bases). CDR3 length: 16 residues. V shed 0 bases and J shed 0 bases, with 9 bases lying between them. Per the germline V gene, CDR1 is SGHRS and CDR2 is YFSETQ. This chain's CDR3 is CASSLGQTSTNEKLFF. The CDR3 bases are TGCGCCAGCAGCTTGGGACAGACCTCAACTAATGAAAAACTGTTTTTT.

This clone was detected only a few times. This CDR3 is also generated by other DNA sequences in the sample. The chain links TRBV28 to TRBJ2-7; D is unclear. This CDR3 has 12 residues. Germline V gene data show CDR1 as MDHEN and CDR2 as SYDVKM. Trimming stripped 4 bases from V and 0 bases from J, with 4 bases between. CDR3 region: CASSSSSYEQYF. The CDR3 DNA reads TGTGCCAGCAGTTCCAGCTCCTACGAGCAGTACTTC.

The chain joins TRBV11-2 to TRBJ2-3; 9 bases line up with TRBD1. This CDR3 has 17 amino acids. CDR1 and CDR2 from the germline V gene are SGHAT and FQNNGV. V was pared by 1 base and J by 4 bases, with 9 bases of the junction left unmatched. CDR3 nucleotide sequence: TGTGCCAGCAGCTTAGTCCCGGGACAGGGTCAGGCAGATACGCAGTATTTT. The encoded protein is CASSLVPGQGQADTQYF.

The chain employs TRBV18 and TRBJ2-2; D might be TRBD2 (5 bases). Germline values: CDR1 KGHSH, CDR2 LQKENI. Trimming took 5 bases from V and 5 from J, leaving 9 bases between them. The CDR3 loop spans 13 amino acids. The CDR3 is CASSEGKTGELFF. The CDR3 nucleotides are TGTGCCAGCTCAGAGGGCAAAACCGGGGAGCTGTTTTTT.

This rearrangement joins TRBV28 to TRBJ2-7; a weak D match, TRBD1 (5 bases). V lost 10 bases and J 2 bases, leaving 18 bases between the germline ends. This CDR3 comprises 14 residues. The germline V gene has CDR1 MDHEN and CDR2 SYDVKM. For the CDR3, the DNA is TGTGCCACCAAGGGGCAGCTAGGAACCTACGAGCAGTACTTC. Protein sequence: CATKGQLGTYEQYF. Based on the CDR3 plus reference TRBV28 and TRBJ2-7, the full variable domain is DVKVTQSSRYLVKRTGEKVFLECVQDMDHENMFWYRQDPGLGLRLIYFSYDVKMKEKGDIPEGYSVSREKKERFSLILESASTNQTSMYLCATKGQLGTYEQYFGPGTRLTVT.

This clone appeared a few times. V usage is TRBV5-1 and J usage is TRBJ1-1; D uncertain. Germline loops: CDR1 SGHRS, CDR2 YFSETQ. The CDR3 length is 13 residues. The V gene lost 2 bases and the J gene lost 4 bases, with 9 bases spanning the gap. CDR3 nucleotide sequence: TGCGCCAGCAGCTTACGGGGTCGCACTGAAGCTTTCTTT. Protein product: CASSLRGRTEAFF.

The rearrangement links TRBV7-3 to TRBJ2-3; 13 bases align to TRBD2. This CDR3 has 21 residues. The V segment lost 6 bases and the J segment 1 base; nucleotides outside the gene matches: 19. Looked up from germline, CDR1 is SGHTA and CDR2 is FQGTGA. CDR3 region: CASSFPLTRTSGSRGTDTQYF. The CDR3 nucleotides are TGTGCCAGCAGTTTTCCACTCACACGGACTAGCGGGAGTCGGGGCACAGATACGCAGTATTTT.

This chain joins TRBV28 and TRBJ2-1; D call uncertain. V was shortened by 1 base and J by 4 bases, with 5 bases between the two germline ends. The CDR3 is 13 amino acids. Germline V gene lookup returns CDR1 MDHEN and CDR2 SYDVKM. CDR3 in amino acids: CASSLSRYNEQFF. CDR3 sequence (DNA): TGTGCCAGCAGTTTATCTCGGTACAATGAGCAGTTCTTC.

The chain recombines TRBV14 with TRBJ2-2, with D unclear. V was pared by 6 bases and J by 6 bases, with 8 bases between. Germline CDR1 reads SGHDN; CDR2 reads FVKESK. This CDR3 spans 12 amino acids. Here the CDR3 reads CASSPPAGELFF. CDR3 coding DNA: TGTGCCAGCAGTCCCCCCGCCGGGGAGCTGTTTTTT.

This clone was picked up a small number of times. The rearrangement joins TRBV7-8 to TRBJ1-1; D is possibly TRBD1 (5 bases). Trimming pared 3 bases from V and 7 bases from J, leaving 12 bases between. The CDR3 spans 13 residues. Germline CDR1 SGHVS, CDR2 FQNEAQ. This CDR3 reads CASSLQGSLEAFF. The CDR3 nucleotides are TGTGCCAGCAGCTTGCAGGGTTCCCTTGAAGCTTTCTTT.

This chain links TRBV28 with TRBJ2-4; 7 bases line up with TRBD1. The CDR3 spans 15 residues. Losses at the gene ends were 5 bases for V and 7 bases for J; bases not matched to a gene: 11. Germline assignment: CDR1 MDHEN and CDR2 SYDVKM. The CDR3 DNA reads as TGTGCCAGCAGTGGGGCTGACAGGGTAGGGAACATTCAGTACTTC. Translated: CASSGADRVGNIQYF.

The V and J genes are TRBV5-6 and TRBJ1-5; 7 bases are shared with TRBD1. The CDR3 totals 17 residues. CDR1 is SGHDT and CDR2 is YYEEEE in the germline V gene. V was pared by 5 bases and J by 4 bases, with 15 bases of the junction left unmatched. The CDR3 reads CASSNNPTGKVNQPQHF. The CDR3 region has the DNA TGTGCCAGCAGTAACAACCCGACAGGGAAAGTTAATCAGCCCCAGCATTTT.

V is TRBV27 and J is TRBJ1-1; 7 positions match TRBD1. This CDR3 is built from 12 residues. With 5 bases clipped from V and 11 bases from J, the junction kept 8 bases outside the gene matches. Germline CDR1 is MNHEY and CDR2 is SMNVEV (reference sequence). The CDR3 reads CASSGPGQRAFF. CDR3 in DNA: TGTGCCAGCAGTGGGCCGGGACAGAGGGCTTTCTTT.

The rearrangement uses TRBV29-1 and TRBJ1-1; a possible D gene is TRBD1 (5 bases). V was shortened by 5 bases and J by 0 bases, with 10 bases between the two germline ends. Germline V gene sequence: CDR1 SQVTM, CDR2 ANQGSEA. The CDR3 is 13 amino acids. CDR3 residues: CSVRQRMNTEAFF. The CDR3 region has the DNA TGCAGCGTTAGACAGCGAATGAACACTGAAGCTTTCTTT.

In this sample, this clone turned up a few times. J is TRBJ2-5 and V is TRBV9, with 7 bases identical to TRBD2. V shed 2 bases and J 1 base; nucleotides not matched to a gene: 5. Germline CDR1 is SGDLS and CDR2 is YYNGEE. This CDR3 region has 15 residues. CDR3 nucleotide sequence: TGTGCCAGCAGCGTTGCAGCGGGAAGCCAAGAGACCCAGTACTTC. It yields the protein CASSVAAGSQETQYF.

The chain couples TRBV18 to TRBJ2-3, with 7 positions matching TRBD2. The CDR3 covers 15 residues. Trimming took 7 bases from V and 6 from J; bases not matched to a gene: 13. The germline V gene encodes CDR1 KGHSH and CDR2 LQKENI. This CDR3 is CASFLGLVLSDTQYF. DNA of the CDR3: TGTGCCAGCTTCCTCGGACTAGTCCTGTCCGATACGCAGTATTTT.

This clone was seen more than once but under ten times. This chain connects TRBV7-9 to TRBJ2-1; TRBD1 is a possible D gene (5 bases). The CDR3 length is 16 residues. V lost 3 bases to trimming and J lost 4 bases, with 16 bases between them. The germline CDR1 and CDR2 sequences are SEHNR and FQNEAQ (reference sequence). CDR3 region: CASSFSLRGTYNEQFF. The CDR3, as DNA: TGTGCCAGCAGCTTTTCACTTAGGGGTACTTACAATGAGCAGTTCTTC.

DNA of the CDR3: TGTGCCAGCAGCCCCCCCGGGACAGGGACGGGAGAGACCCAGTACTTC. Translated, it gives CASSPPGTGTGETQYF. This chain links TRBV7-9 with TRBJ2-5; 9 bases are a match to TRBD1. The CDR3 is 16 amino acids. Trimming removed 5 bases from V and 4 bases from J; junction bases left unmatched: 11. Germline V gene sequence: CDR1 SEHNR, CDR2 FQNEAQ (reference sequence).

The sample holds a few counts of this clone. The chain recombines TRBV29-1 with TRBJ2-5, with 13 bases matching TRBD2. The J call may be wrong; the DNA end is better matched by TRBJ2-7. Looked up from germline, CDR1 is SQVTM and CDR2 is ANQGSEA. The CDR3 runs 16 residues. The CDR3: CSVEFGTSGNPYEQYF. The CDR3 DNA reads as TGCAGCGTTGAATTCGGGACTAGCGGGAACCCCTACGAGCAGTACTTC.